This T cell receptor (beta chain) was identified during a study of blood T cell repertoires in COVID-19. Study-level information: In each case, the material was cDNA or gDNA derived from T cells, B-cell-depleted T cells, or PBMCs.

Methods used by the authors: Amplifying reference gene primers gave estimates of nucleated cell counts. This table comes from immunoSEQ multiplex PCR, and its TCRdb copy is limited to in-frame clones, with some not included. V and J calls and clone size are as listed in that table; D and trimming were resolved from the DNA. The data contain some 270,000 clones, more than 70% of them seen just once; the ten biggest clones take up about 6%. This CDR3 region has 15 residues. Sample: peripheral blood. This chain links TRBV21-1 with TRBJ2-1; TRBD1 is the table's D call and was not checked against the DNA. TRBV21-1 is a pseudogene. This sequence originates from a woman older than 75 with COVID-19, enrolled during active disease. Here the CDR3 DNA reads TGTGCCAGCTGCTACGACACGAGCTCCTACAATGAGCAGTTCTTC. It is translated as CASCYDTSSYNEQFF.